Listed below are T cell receptor beta chains from one sample, sequenced in a study of cytomegalovirus exposure and HLA in healthy donors. Libraries were prepared by immunoSEQ multiplex PCR; TCRdb keeps only in-frame clonotypes and omits some of them. Of about 250,000 clones in the sample, about 90% were seen once. The specimen sequenced was PBMCs. These receptors all stem from a man aged 18 to 30 in good health and CMV-seropositive. CDR3s include the opening cysteine and the closing phenylalanine or tryptophan. A D gene is named only where the DNA matches it firmly. Clone size is not always given. Where it is, it says once, few, many or a class for expanded clones.

J gene,clone size,D gene,CDR3 length,V gene,CDR3 DNA,CDR3 protein
TRBJ2-5,NA,TRBD1,14,TRBV6-5,TGTGCCAGCAGCTTGACAGGGTCCCAAGAGACCCAGTACTTC,CASSLTGSQETQYF
TRBJ1-5,few,NA,13,TRBV19,TGTGCCAGTAGTATATACCGCGGTCAGCCCCAGCATTTT,CASSIYRGQPQHF
TRBJ2-7,NA,NA,13,TRBV10-1,TGCGCCAGCGCTGAGACCGACAGATACGAGCAGTACTTC,CASAETDRYEQYF
TRBJ2-7,NA,TRBD2,15,TRBV5-1,TGCGCCAGCAGCTTACTAGCGGGATCCTCCTACGAGCAGTACTTC,CASSLLAGSSYEQYF
TRBJ2-2,NA,TRBD2,18,TRBV9,TGTGCCAGCAGCCCTCAGGGGCTAGCGGGATTAAACACCGGGGAGCTGTTTTTT,CASSPQGLAGLNTGELFF
TRBJ1-1,NA,TRBD1,14,TRBV6-5,TGTGCCAGCAGTTTCGACAGGGTTCGGACTGAAGCTTTCTTT,CASSFDRVRTEAFF
TRBJ2-7,NA,NA,13,TRBV7-2,TGTGCCAGCAGCTTAGGGCCGGTCGGCGAGCAGTACTTC,CASSLGPVGEQYF
TRBJ2-1,NA,NA,17,TRBV7-2,TGTGCCAGCAGCTTCGCCTCCGGGACCCCGACGACAAGGGAGCAGTTCTTC,CASSFASGTPTTREQFF
TRBJ1-4,NA,NA,14,TRBV28,TGTGCCAGCAGTTGGGTACAGGGTTACGAAAAACTGTTTTTT,CASSWVQGYEKLFF
TRBJ2-5,NA,NA,14,TRBV5-8,TGTGCCAGCAGCTTGGGGTCGGGGCAAGAGACCCAGTACTTC,CASSLGSGQETQYF
TRBJ2-2,NA,NA,11,TRBV6-5,TGTGCCAGCAGCACAAGCGGGGAGCTGTTTTTT,CASSTSGELFF
TRBJ2-5,once,TRBD2,16,TRBV7-6,TGTGCCAGCAGCCACAGACTAGCGGGAGGTCTGGAGACCCAGTACTTC,CASSHRLAGGLETQYF
TRBJ2-7,once,TRBD2,18,TRBV9,TGTGCCAGCAGCGTAGCTACGGGCGGGACTAGCGAGACTTACGAGCAGTACTTC,CASSVATGGTSETYEQYF
TRBJ1-2,NA,NA,14,TRBV18,TGTGCCAGCTCACCAGGGAACGATCTCTGGGGCTACACCTTC,CASSPGNDLWGYTF
TRBJ2-7,NA,TRBD2,16,TRBV9,TGTGCCAGCAGCGTGGGACTAGCGGTTACCTCCTACGAGCAGTACTTC,CASSVGLAVTSYEQYF
TRBJ1-3,NA,NA,14,TRBV7-9,TGTGCCAGCAGCCGCATCCCGGACAGTGCGGCCATATATTTT,CASSRIPDSAAIYF
TRBJ2-3,NA,NA,16,TRBV23-1,TGCGCCAGCAGTCAATCGTGGAGCGGAGGCACAGATACGCAGTATTTT,CASSQSWSGGTDTQYF
TRBJ2-7,NA,NA,14,TRBV10-3,TGTGCCATCAGTGAGTCCCTAGGAGTTTATGAGCAGTACTTC,CAISESLGVYEQYF
TRBJ2-1,NA,NA,15,TRBV4-1,TGCGCCAGCAGCCAGGAGACTAGACCCTACAATGAGCAGTTCTTC,CASSQETRPYNEQFF
TRBJ1-4,NA,TRBD1,13,TRBV27,TGTGCCAGCAGTTTCAGGGGGGTCGGAAAACTGTTTTTT,CASSFRGVGKLFF
TRBJ1-1,NA,NA,14,TRBV27,TGTGCCAGCAGTAGAGAAGGTCCGGAGGGTGAAGCTTTCTTT,CASSREGPEGEAFF
TRBJ2-2,once,TRBD2,16,TRBV19,TGTGCCAGTACCTTACGGGGGGGCAGGAACACCGGGGAGCTGTTTTTT,CASTLRGGRNTGELFF